The TCR beta chain described here comes from a study of blood T cell repertoires in COVID-19. Study in general: The United States, Italy and Spain were the sources of the acute and convalescent COVID-19 samples. Sources were T cells, B-cell-depleted T cells, or PBMCs; the material itself was cDNA or gDNA.

Per the study methods: Estimation of nucleated cell counts relied on the amplification of reference gene primers. TCRdb keeps only in-frame clones here, not all; method: immunoSEQ multiplex PCR. That table supplies the V and J calls and clone size; D and trimming were determined from the DNA. The sample yields 99,000 or so clones, around 84% seen once. This CDR3 is 14 amino acids long. Per the germline V gene, CDR1 is SGHRS and CDR2 is YFSETQ. V was trimmed by 4 bases and J by 8 bases, leaving 16 bases between them. The rearrangement uses TRBV5-1 and TRBJ2-1; tentative D call: TRBD2 (5 bases). The receptor's source is a woman aged 80 or over with acute or convalescent COVID-19. The sequenced material came from peripheral blood. The CDR3 spells CASSPGDLRDEQFF. The CDR3, as DNA: TGCGCCAGCAGCCCGGGCGACCTGAGGGATGAGCAGTTCTTC.